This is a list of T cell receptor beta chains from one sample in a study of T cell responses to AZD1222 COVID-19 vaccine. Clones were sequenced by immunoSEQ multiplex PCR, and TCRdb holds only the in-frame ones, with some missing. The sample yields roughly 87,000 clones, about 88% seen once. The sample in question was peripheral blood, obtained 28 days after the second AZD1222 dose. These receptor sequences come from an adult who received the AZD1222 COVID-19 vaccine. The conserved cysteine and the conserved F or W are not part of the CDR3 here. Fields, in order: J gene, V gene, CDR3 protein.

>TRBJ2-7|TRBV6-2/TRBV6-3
ASSYQTGQLYEQY
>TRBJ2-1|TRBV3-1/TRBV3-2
ASSQAGTPYDNEQF
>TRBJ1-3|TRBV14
ASSGAGNTIY
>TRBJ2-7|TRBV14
ASSHGGFSSYEQY
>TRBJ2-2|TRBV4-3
ASSQGQGWYTGELF
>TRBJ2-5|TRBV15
ATSTRGFGGRFETQY
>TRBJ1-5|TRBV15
ATSRRNRGDQPQH
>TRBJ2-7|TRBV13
ASSSSQRTAYEQY
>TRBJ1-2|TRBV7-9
ASSLVGRGEGYT
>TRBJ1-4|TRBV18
ASSPPERGPNEKLF
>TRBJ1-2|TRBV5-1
ASSLVLDPGYGYT
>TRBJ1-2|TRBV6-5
ASNQGYGYT
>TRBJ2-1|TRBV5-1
ASSLGDRSYNEQF
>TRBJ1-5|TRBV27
ASKGYSIPNQPQH
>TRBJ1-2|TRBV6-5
ASSLTTSYGYT
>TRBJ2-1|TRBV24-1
ATSTPRATVGSYNEQF
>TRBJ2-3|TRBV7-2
ASSPEPTDTQY
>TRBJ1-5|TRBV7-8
ASSSTGNQPQH
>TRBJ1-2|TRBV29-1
SVDLQSYGYT
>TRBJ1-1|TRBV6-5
ASSNRGGTEAF
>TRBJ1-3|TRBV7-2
ASSLTGVGNTIY
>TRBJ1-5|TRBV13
ASSLLFTYNSNQPQH
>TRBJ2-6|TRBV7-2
ASRDPSSGANVLT
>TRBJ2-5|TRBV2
ASGKTENYAQETQY
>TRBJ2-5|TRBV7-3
ASSLQGPQETQY
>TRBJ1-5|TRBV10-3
AIKKDRSGNQPQH
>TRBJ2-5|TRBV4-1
ASSQVSSRETQY
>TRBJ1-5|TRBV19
ASSIWGNQPQH
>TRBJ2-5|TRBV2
ASSPGRGRIQTQY
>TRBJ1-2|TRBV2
ASIRGMTNGYT
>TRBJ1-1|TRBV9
ASSPSSTGLTEAF
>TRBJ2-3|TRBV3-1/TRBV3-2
ASSQGLTDTQY
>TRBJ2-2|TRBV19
ASSIGLGGGAGGSSHTGELF
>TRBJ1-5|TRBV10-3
AIMGGSNQPQH
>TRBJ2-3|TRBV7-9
ASRPPLRDTQY
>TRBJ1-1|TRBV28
ASSLGPWGNTEAF
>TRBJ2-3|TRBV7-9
ASIIGTSDTQY
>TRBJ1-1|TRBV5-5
ASSWGFNTEAF
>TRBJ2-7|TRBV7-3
ASSLGLAADYEQY
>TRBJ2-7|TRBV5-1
ASSLVGGGSPYEQY
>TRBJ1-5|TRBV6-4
ASKTGYQPQH
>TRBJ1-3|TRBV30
AWKGGIISGNTIY
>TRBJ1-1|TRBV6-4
ASSDRSGAREAF
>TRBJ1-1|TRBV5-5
ASSLLFKGVGIAEAF
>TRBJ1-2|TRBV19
ASTGQGKGGYT
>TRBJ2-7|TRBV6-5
ASSYQQGITYEQY
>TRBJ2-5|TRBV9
ASSPTGTETQY
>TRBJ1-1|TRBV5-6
ASSHWAGRITEAF
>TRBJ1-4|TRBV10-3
AISAPGVEKLF
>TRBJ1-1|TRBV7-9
ASSLADRRDEAF
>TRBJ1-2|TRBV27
ASSLRGGHSYGYT
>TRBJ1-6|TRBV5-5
ASSLSPGQGSPLH
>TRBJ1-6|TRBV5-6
ASSLPQTNSPLH
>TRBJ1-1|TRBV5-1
ASSPFTVSGGTNTEAF
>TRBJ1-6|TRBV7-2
ASSQNNSPLH
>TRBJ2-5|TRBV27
ASGRETQY
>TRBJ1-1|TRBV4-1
ASSQERLRGNTEAF